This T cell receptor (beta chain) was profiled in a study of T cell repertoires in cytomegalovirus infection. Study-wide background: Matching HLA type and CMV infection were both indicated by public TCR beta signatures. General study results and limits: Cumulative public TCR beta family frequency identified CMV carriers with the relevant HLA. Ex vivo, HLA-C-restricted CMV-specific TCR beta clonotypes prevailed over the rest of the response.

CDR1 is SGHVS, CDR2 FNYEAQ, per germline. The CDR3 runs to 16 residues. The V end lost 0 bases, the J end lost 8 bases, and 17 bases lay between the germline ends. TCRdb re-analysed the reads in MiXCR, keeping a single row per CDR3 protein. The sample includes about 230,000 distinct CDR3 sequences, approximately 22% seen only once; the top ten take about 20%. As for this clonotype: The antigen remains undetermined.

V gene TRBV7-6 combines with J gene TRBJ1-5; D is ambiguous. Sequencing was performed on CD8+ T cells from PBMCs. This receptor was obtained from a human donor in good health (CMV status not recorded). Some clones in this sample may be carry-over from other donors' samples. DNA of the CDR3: TGTGCCAGCAGCTTAGCGCCTGGAGGGCTAAGTAAGCCCCAGCATTTT. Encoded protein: CASSLAPGGLSKPQHF.